The clone carrying this T cell receptor (beta chain) has just a few counts. The data stem from a study of identical twins. Using its own MiXCR run on the 5' RACE reads, TCRdb lists one record per CDR3 protein. The data hold 450,000 or so distinct CDR3 sequences, with 14% observed a single time. The same sample was also used in a study of yellow fever vaccine responses in identical twins.

Sequencing was performed on CD4+ T cells sorted from blood. The receptor was isolated from a woman under 30 in good health.

CDR3 in amino acids: CASSPIQGTNYGYTF. In DNA, the CDR3 is TGTGCCAGCTCACCAATCCAGGGAACTAACTATGGCTACACCTTC. V gene TRBV18 combines with J gene TRBJ1-2; a possible D gene is TRBD1 (5 bases). V was clipped by 2 bases and J by 0 bases, with 10 bases between them. Germline V gives CDR1 KGHSH, CDR2 LQKENI. This CDR3 is 15 amino acids long. Combining the CDR3 with reference TRBV18 and TRBJ1-2 gives the whole variable domain NAGVMQNPRHLVRRRGQEARLRCSPMKGHSHVYWYRQLPEEGLKFMVYLQKENIIDESGMPKERFSAEFPKEGPSILRIQQVVRGDSAAYFCASSPIQGTNYGYTFGSGTRLTVV.